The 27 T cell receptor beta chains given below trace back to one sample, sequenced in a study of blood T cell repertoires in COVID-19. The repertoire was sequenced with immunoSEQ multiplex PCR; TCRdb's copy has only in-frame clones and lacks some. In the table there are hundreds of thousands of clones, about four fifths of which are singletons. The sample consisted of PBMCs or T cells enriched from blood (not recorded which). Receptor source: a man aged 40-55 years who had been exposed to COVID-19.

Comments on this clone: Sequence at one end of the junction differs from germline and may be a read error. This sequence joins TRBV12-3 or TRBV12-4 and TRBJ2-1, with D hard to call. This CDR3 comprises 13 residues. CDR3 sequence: CASEPNSHNEQFF. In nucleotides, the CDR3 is TGTGCCAGCGAACCAAACTCCCACAATGAGCAGTTCTTC.

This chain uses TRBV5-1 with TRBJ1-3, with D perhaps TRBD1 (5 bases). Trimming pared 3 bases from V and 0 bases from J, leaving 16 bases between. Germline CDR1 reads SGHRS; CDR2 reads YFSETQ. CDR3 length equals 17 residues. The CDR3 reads CASSYGEGSPSGNTIYF. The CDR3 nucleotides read TGCGCCAGCAGCTACGGGGAGGGGAGCCCCTCTGGAAACACCATATATTTT.

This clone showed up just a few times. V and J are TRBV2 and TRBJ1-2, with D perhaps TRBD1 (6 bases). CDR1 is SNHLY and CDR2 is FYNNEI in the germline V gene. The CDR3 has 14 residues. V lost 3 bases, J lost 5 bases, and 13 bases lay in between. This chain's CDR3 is CASSEGARQYGYTF. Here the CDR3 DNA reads TGTGCCAGCAGTGAGGGGGCGCGACAGTATGGCTACACCTTC.

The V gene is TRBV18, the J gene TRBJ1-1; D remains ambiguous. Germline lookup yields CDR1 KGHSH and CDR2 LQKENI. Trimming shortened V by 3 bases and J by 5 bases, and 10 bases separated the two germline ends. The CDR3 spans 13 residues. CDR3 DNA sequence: TGTGCCAGCTCACCGGAGCAGAGTACTGAAGCTTTCTTT. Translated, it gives CASSPEQSTEAFF.

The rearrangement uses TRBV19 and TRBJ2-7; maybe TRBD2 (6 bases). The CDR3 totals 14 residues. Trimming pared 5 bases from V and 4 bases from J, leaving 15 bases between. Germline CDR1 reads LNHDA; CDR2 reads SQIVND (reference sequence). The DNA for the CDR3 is TGTGCCAGTAGTGGGAGGCCACGGCGGTACGAGCAGTACTTC. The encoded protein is CASSGRPRRYEQYF.

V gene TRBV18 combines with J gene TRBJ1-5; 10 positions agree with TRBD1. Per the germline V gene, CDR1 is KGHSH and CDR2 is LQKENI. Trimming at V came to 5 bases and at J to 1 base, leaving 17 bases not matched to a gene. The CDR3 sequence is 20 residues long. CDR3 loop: CASSKGVSGTGVVSNQPQHF. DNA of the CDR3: TGTGCCAGCTCAAAAGGAGTTTCTGGGACAGGGGTCGTGAGCAATCAGCCCCAGCATTTT.

CDR3 in DNA: TGTGCCTGTACGCTCCCCACTAGCCTCGCCGGGGAGCTGTTTTTT. Translation gives CACTLPTSLAGELFF. This chain links TRBV30 with TRBJ2-2; D may be TRBD2 (6 bases). This CDR3 region has 15 residues. V gave up 6 bases and J gave up 6 bases, with 20 bases separating them. CDR1 is GTSNPN and CDR2 is SVGIG in the germline V gene (reference sequence). The whole variable domain, remainder taken from reference TRBV30 and TRBJ2-2, is SQTIHQWPATLVQPVGSPLSLECTVEGTSNPNLYWYRQAAGRGLQLLFYSVGIGQISSEVPQNLSASRPQDRQFILSSKKLLLSDSGFYLCACTLPTSLAGELFFGEGSRLTVL.

This chain's CDR3 is CASSYSSGLGGYTF. The CDR3 DNA sequence: TGTGCCAGCAGTTACTCCTCAGGTTTAGGTGGCTACACCTTC. This rearrangement joins TRBV6-5 to TRBJ1-2; D not resolved. V lost 0 bases and J 7 bases, leaving 12 bases between the germline ends. The CDR3 runs 14 residues. Germline CDR1 and CDR2: MNHEY and SVGAGI.

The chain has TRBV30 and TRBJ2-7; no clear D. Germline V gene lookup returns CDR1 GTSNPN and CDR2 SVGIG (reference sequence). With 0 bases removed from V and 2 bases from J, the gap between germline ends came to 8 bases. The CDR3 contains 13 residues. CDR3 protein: CAWSVGTAYEQYF. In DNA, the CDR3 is TGTGCCTGGAGTGTTGGCACAGCCTACGAGCAGTACTTC.

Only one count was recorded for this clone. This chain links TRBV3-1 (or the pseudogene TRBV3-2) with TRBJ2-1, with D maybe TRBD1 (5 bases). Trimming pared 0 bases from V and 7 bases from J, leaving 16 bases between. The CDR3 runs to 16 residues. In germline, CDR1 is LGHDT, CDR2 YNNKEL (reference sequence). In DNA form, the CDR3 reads TGTGCCAGCAGCCAAGAGGGCGGCAGGGCTCAGAATGAGCAGTTCTTC. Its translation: CASSQEGGRAQNEQFF.

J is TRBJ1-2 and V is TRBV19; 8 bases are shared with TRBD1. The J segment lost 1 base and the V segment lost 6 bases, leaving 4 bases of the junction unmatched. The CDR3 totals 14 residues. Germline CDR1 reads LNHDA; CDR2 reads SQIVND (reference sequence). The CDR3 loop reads CASSGTGFNYGYTF. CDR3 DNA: TGTGCCAGTAGCGGGACAGGCTTTAACTATGGCTACACCTTC. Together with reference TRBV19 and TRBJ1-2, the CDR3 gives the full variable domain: DGGITQSPKYLFRKEGQNVTLSCEQNLNHDAMYWYRQDPGQGLRLIYYSQIVNDFQKGDIAEGYSVSREKKESFPLTVTSAQKNPTAFYLCASSGTGFNYGYTFGSGTRLTVV.

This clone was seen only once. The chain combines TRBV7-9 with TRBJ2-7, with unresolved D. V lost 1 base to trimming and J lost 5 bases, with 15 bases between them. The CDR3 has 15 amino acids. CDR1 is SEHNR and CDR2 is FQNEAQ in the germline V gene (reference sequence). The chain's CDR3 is CASSLGPRQFHEQYF. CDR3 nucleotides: TGTGCCAGCAGCTTAGGTCCGAGACAATTTCACGAGCAGTACTTC.

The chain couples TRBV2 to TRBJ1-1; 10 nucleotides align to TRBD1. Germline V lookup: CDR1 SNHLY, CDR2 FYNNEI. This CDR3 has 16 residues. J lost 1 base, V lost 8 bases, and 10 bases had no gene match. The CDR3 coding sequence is TGTGCCAGCTGGGCGGACAGGGGGAGATGGAACACTGAAGCTTTCTTT. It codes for CASWADRGRWNTEAFF.

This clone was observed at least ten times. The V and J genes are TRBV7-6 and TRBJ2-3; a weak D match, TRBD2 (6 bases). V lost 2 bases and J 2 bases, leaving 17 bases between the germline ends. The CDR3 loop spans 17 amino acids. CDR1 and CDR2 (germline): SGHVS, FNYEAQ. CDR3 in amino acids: CASSLSFYSGLTDTQYF. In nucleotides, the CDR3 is TGTGCCAGCAGCTTATCTTTTTATAGCGGACTCACAGATACGCAGTATTTT.

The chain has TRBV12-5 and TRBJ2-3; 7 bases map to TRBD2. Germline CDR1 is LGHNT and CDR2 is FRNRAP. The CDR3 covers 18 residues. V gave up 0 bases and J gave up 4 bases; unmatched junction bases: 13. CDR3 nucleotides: TGTGCTAGTGGTTTGGTACAGGCGTTGGCGGGAGTATCAGATACGCAGTATTTT. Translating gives CASGLVQALAGVSDTQYF.

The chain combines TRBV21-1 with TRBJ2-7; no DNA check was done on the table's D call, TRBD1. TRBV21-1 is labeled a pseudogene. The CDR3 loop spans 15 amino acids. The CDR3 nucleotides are TGTGCCAGCAGCAAATATGTCCCAGGGGTCGAAAAGCGGTACTTC. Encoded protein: CASSKYVPGVEKRYF.

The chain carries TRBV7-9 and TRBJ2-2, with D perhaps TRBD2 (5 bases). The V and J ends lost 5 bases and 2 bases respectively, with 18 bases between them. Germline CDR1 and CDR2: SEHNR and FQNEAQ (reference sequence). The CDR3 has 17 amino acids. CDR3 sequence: CASSPSSGIRNTGELFF. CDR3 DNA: TGTGCCAGCAGCCCTAGCTCGGGGATTCGAAACACCGGGGAGCTGTTTTTT.

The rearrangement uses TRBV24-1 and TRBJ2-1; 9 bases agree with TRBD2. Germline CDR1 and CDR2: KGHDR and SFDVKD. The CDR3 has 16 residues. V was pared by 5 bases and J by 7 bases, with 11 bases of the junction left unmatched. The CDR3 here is CATSVGLAGLQNEQFF. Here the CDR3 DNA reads TGTGCCACCAGTGTCGGGCTAGCGGGACTCCAAAATGAGCAGTTCTTC.

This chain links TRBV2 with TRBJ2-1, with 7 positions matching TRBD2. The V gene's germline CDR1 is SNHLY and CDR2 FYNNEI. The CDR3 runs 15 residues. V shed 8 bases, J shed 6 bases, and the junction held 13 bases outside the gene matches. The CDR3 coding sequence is TGTGCCAGCGGCCGAAGCGGGATACTCACCAATGAGCAGTTCTTC. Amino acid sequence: CASGRSGILTNEQFF. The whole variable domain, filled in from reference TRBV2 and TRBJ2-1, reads EPEVTQTPSHQVTQMGQEVILRCVPISNHLYFYWYRQILGQKVEFLVSFYNNEISEKSEIFDDQFSVERPDGSNFTLKIRSTKLEDSAMYFCASGRSGILTNEQFFGPGTRLTVL.

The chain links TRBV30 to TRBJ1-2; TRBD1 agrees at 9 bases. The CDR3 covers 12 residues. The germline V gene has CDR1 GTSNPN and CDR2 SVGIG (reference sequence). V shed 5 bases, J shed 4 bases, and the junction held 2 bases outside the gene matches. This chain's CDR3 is CAWDRGAYGYTF. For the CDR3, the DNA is TGTGCCTGGGACAGGGGGGCCTATGGCTACACCTTC.

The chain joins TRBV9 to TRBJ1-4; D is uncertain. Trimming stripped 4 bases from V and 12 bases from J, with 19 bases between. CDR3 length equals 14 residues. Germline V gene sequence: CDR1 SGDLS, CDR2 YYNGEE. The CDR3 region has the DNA TGTGCCAGCAGCTCCCCCACGCCGGGATCTGAACTGTTTTTT. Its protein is CASSSPTPGSELFF.

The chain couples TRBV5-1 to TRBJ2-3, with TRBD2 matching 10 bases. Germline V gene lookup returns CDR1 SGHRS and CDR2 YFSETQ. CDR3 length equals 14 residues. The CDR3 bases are TGCGCTAGTAAAACTAGCGGGGACACAGATACGCAGTATTTT. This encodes CASKTSGDTDTQYF.

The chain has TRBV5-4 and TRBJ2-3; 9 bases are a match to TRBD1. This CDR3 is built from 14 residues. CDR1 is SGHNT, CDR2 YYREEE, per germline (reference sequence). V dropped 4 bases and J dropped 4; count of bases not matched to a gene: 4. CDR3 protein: CASSTTGGPDTQYF. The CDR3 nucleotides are TGTGCCAGCAGCACGACAGGGGGGCCAGATACGCAGTATTTT.

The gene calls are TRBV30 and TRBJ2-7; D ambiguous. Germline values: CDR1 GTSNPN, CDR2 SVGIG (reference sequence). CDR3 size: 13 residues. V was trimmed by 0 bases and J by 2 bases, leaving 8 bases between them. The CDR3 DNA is TGTGCCTGGAGTGTACAATCAGCCTACGAGCAGTACTTC. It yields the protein CAWSVQSAYEQYF.

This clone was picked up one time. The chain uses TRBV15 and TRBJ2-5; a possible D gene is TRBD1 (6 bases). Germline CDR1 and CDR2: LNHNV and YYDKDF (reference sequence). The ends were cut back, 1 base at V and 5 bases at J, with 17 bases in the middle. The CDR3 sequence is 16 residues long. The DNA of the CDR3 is TGTGCCACCAGCAGAGTCCGGGACACATTTTGGGAGACCCAGTACTTC. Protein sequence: CATSRVRDTFWETQYF.

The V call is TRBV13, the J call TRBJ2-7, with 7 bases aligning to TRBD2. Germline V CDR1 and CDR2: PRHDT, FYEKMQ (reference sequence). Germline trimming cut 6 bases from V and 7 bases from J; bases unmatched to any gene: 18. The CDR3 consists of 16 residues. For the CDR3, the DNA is TGTGCCAGCAGGGAAAGCGTCCAGCGGGACGGAGGAGAGCAGTACTTC. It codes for CASRESVQRDGGEQYF.

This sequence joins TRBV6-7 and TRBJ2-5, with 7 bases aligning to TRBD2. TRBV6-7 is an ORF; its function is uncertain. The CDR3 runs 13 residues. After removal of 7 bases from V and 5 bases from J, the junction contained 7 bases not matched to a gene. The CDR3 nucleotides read TGTGCCAGCATGCGGGAGCTATGCGAGACCCAGTACTTC. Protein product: CASMRELCETQYF.